This T cell receptor (beta chain) came from a study of blood T cell repertoires in COVID-19. The wider study: Acute and convalescent COVID-19 samples came from the United States, Italy and Spain. PBMCs, B-cell-depleted T cells, or T cells provided the cDNA or gDNA that made up the material.

The germline gives CDR1 SGDLS, CDR2 YYNGEE. V gave up 4 bases and J gave up 4 bases; unmatched junction bases: 7. The CDR3 length is 15 residues. The repertoire was sequenced with immunoSEQ multiplex PCR; TCRdb's copy has only in-frame clones and lacks some. The data hold 80,000 or so clones, with roughly 91% observed a single time. Sequences were obtained from peripheral blood. This clonotype was sampled from a woman aged 45-60 years in a cohort sampled during active COVID-19. The chain joins TRBV9 to TRBJ1-3; 8 bases are shared with TRBD1. CDR3 sequence: CASSLDRGSGNTIYF. The CDR3 nucleotides are TGTGCCAGCAGCCTTGACAGGGGATCAGGAAACACCATATATTTT.